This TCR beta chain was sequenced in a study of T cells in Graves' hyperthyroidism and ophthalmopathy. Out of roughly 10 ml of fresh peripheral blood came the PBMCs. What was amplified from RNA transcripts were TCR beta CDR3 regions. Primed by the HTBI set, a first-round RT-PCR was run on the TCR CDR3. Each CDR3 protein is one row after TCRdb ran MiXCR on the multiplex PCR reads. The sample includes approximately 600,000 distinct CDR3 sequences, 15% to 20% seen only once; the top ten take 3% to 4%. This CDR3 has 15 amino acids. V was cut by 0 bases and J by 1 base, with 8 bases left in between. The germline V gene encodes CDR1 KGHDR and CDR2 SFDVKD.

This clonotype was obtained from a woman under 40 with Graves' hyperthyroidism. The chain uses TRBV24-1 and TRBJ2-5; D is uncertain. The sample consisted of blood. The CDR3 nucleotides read TGTGCCACCAGTGATTTGGCCGGGTCCCAAGAGACCCAGTACTTC. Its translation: CATSDLAGSQETQYF.